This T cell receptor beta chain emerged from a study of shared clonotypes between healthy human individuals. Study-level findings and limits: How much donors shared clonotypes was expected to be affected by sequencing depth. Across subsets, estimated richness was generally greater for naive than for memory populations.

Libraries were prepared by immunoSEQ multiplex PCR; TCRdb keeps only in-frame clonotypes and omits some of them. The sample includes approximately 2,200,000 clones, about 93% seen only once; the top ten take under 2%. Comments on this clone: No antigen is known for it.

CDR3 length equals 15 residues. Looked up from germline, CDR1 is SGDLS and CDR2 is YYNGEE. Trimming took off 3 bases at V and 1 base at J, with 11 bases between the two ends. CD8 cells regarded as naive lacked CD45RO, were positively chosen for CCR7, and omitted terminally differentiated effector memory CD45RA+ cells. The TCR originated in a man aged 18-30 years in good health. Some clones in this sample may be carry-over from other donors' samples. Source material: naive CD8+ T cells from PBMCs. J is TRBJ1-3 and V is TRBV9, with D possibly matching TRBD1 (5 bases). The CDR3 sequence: CASSAWGGSGNTIYF. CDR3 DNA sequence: TGTGCCAGCAGCGCTTGGGGGGGTTCTGGAAACACCATATATTTT.